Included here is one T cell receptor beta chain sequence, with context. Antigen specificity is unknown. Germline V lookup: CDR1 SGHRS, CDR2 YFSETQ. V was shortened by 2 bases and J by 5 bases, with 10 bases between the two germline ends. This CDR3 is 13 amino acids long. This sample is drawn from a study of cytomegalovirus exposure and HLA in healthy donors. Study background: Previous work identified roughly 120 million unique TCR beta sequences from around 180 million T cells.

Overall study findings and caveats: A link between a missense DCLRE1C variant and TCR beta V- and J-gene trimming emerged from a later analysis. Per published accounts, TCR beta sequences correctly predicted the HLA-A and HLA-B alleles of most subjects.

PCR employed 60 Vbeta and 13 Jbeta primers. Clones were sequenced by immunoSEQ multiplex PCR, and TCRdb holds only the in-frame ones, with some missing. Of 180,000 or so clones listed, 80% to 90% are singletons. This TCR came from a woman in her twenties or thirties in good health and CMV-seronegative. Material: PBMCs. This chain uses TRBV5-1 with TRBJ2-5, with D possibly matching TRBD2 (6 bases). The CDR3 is CASSFGGGETQYF. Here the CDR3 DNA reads TGCGCCAGCAGCTTCGGAGGAGGGGAGACCCAGTACTTC.